The text below deals with one T cell receptor beta chain. From germline, CDR1 is ENHRY and CDR2 SYGVKD. This CDR3 region has 12 residues. The V end lost 2 bases, the J end lost 4 bases, and 3 bases lay between the germline ends. The authors' processing: Amplified reference gene primers provided the basis for estimating nucleated cell counts. Generated by immunoSEQ multiplex PCR, the TCRdb table keeps only in-frame clones and is missing some. V and J calls and clone size are as listed in that table; D and trimming were resolved from the DNA. The sample lists about 110,000 clones, about 93% occurring once. The data stem from a study of blood T cell repertoires in COVID-19. Whole-study context: The United States, Italy and Spain were the sources of the acute and convalescent COVID-19 samples.

Sequencing used peripheral blood. The V and J genes are TRBV10-3 and TRBJ1-5; no definite D call. This clonotype was sampled from a woman aged 25 to 39 with acute or convalescent COVID-19. The CDR3 spells CAISEPNQPQHF. CDR3 nucleotide sequence: TGTGCCATCAGTGAGCCTAATCAGCCCCAGCATTTT.